This is a list of T cell receptor beta chains from one sample in a study of human T cells and chemical hapten exposure. Each CDR3 protein is one row after TCRdb ran MiXCR on the RACE reads. The table includes 100,000 or so distinct CDR3 sequences, 9.3% detected once. The sequences come from whole blood, collected in connection with sensitization to the hapten diphenylcyclopropenone (DPC). All receptors come from a woman aged 40 to 50 with alopecia areata. Some clones in this sample may be carry-over from other donors' samples. Both conserved end residues are part of each CDR3. D genes are given only for firm matches. Size is stated for part of the rows, as once, few or many counts, or as a class when the clone is expanded.

J gene	clone size	D gene	V gene	CDR3 DNA	CDR3 protein
TRBJ1-3	many	NA	TRBV6-6	TGTGCCAGCAGTTACTCACATACCTCTGGAAACACCATATATTTT	CASSYSHTSGNTIYF
TRBJ1-1	many	NA	TRBV29-1	TGCAGCACGGGACGTATGAACACTGAAGCTTTCTTT	CSTGRMNTEAFF
TRBJ2-7	many	NA	TRBV28	TGTGCCAGCAGTTATAGTTCCGGGACCTCGGCCGAGCAGTACTTC	CASSYSSGTSAEQYF
TRBJ2-1	NA	TRBD1	TRBV11-2	TGTGCCAGCACCTCGACCGGGACAGACAATGAGCAGTTCTTC	CASTSTGTDNEQFF
TRBJ1-4	many	NA	TRBV18	TGTGCCAGCTCACAGGGCAGGAGTACAACTAATGAAAAACTGTTTTTT	CASSQGRSTTNEKLFF
TRBJ2-7	NA	NA	TRBV20-1	TGCAGTGCTAGACTTCCTCGGGCAAATCACGAGCAGTACTTC	CSARLPRANHEQYF
TRBJ1-1	NA	NA	TRBV7-6	TGTGCCAGCAGCTCAGACCAGGGGTCGGGCACTGAAGCTTTCTTT	CASSSDQGSGTEAFF
TRBJ2-1	many	TRBD1	TRBV6-5	TGTGCCAGCAGTTACCTACAGGGGAATGAGCAGTTCTTC	CASSYLQGNEQFF
TRBJ1-2	few	NA	TRBV29-1	TGCAGCGTTGGAAGGGAGGACTATGGCTACACCTTC	CSVGREDYGYTF
TRBJ2-3	few	NA	TRBV28	TGTGCCAGCAGTTTATATGCCCTCACAGATACGCAGTATTTT	CASSLYALTDTQYF
TRBJ1-5	NA	NA	TRBV7-9	TGTGCCAGCAGCCGAAGGGCAGCACATAGCAATCAGCCCCAGCATTTT	CASSRRAAHSNQPQHF
TRBJ2-7	many	NA	TRBV27	TGTGCCAGCAGTCGTCCTGGGACGGGCTACGAGCAGTACTTC	CASSRPGTGYEQYF
TRBJ2-1	many	TRBD1	TRBV7-6	TGTGCCAGCAAGAAACAGGGGGCGGGTGATGAGCAGTTCTTC	CASKKQGAGDEQFF
TRBJ2-7	NA	NA	TRBV28	TGTGCCAGCCATGCCCCAGCCCCGACCTACGAGCAGTACTTC	CASHAPAPTYEQYF
TRBJ2-3	few	NA	TRBV28	TGTGCCAGCAGCCTTCCTAATTTCAGCACAGATACGCAGTATTTT	CASSLPNFSTDTQYF
TRBJ2-5	few	NA	TRBV7-9	TGTGCCAGCAGCTTACAGGGGCCAGCGGGGACCCAGTACTTC	CASSLQGPAGTQYF
TRBJ2-3	NA	TRBD2	TRBV12-3/TRBV12-4	TGTGCCAGCAGCACGACTAGCGGGAGGGCCGTAGATACGCAGTATTTT	CASSTTSGRAVDTQYF
TRBJ2-2	many	NA	TRBV4-1	TGCGCCAGCAGCCAAGACAGCAACACCGGGGAGCTGTTTTTT	CASSQDSNTGELFF
TRBJ1-5	few	NA	TRBV12-3/TRBV12-4	TGTGCCAGCAGTTTCTCAGGGTTAAGCAATCAGCCCCAGCATTTT	CASSFSGLSNQPQHF
TRBJ1-4	NA	TRBD1	TRBV28	TGTGCCAGCAGCATAGGGGGACAGGGGGAAAAACTGTTTTTT	CASSIGGQGEKLFF
TRBJ1-1	NA	NA	TRBV24-1	TGTGCCACCAGGGGAGGGGATCGGGTGACTGAAGCTTTCTTT	CATRGGDRVTEAFF
TRBJ2-5	few	NA	TRBV18	TGTGCCAGCTCACCAACTTCCGGGACAATCCAAGAGACCCAGTACTTC	CASSPTSGTIQETQYF
TRBJ1-3	many	NA	TRBV7-9	TGTGCCAGCAGCCTCTCGACAACTGGAAACACCATATATTTT	CASSLSTTGNTIYF
TRBJ1-2	NA	TRBD1	TRBV2	TGTGCCAGCAGTGGACAGGGAGGACATGGCTACACCTTC	CASSGQGGHGYTF
TRBJ2-5	few	NA	TRBV5-5	TGTGCCAGCAGCTTGGGCATAGCGGTAGACCAAGAGACCCAGTACTTC	CASSLGIAVDQETQYF
TRBJ2-5	few	TRBD2	TRBV7-3	TGTGCCAGCAGCGTCATGGCGGGAGTGGGAGAGACCCAGTACTTC	CASSVMAGVGETQYF
TRBJ2-2	few	NA	TRBV12-3/TRBV12-4	TGTGCCAGCAGTTTTGGTGGGTTGGACACCGGGGAGCTGTTTTTT	CASSFGGLDTGELFF
TRBJ1-1	many	NA	TRBV29-1	TGCAGCGTTGGACTCCTGGGTGGGGATAACCCAGGATTCACTGAAGCTTTCTTT	CSVGLLGGDNPGFTEAFF
TRBJ1-1	many	NA	TRBV6-5	TGTGCCAGCAGTTCACAGGGCAGGAACACTGAAGCTTTCTTT	CASSSQGRNTEAFF
TRBJ1-5	few	NA	TRBV6-2/TRBV6-3	TGTGCCAGCAGTTACTATACGGATAGCAATCAGCCCCAGCATTTT	CASSYYTDSNQPQHF
TRBJ2-7	NA	NA	TRBV27	TGTGCCAGCAGTAAAAACAGGGTTACCTCCTACGAGCAGTACTTC	CASSKNRVTSYEQYF
TRBJ1-5	many	NA	TRBV2	TGTGCCAGCAGAGGGATGGACACAACTAATCAGCCCCAGCATTTT	CASRGMDTTNQPQHF
TRBJ2-1	NA	NA	TRBV20-1	TGCAGTGCTAGACGGTGGCGGGCTTCCTACAATGAGCAGTTCTTC	CSARRWRASYNEQFF
TRBJ2-3	NA	TRBD1	TRBV24-1	TGTGCCACCAGTGATTTGCCCTGGACAGGCGACCCTTATACGCAGTATTTT	CATSDLPWTGDPYTQYF
TRBJ2-7	few	NA	TRBV27	TGTGCCAGCAGTTTATACCAGTACAGCTACGAGCAGTACTTC	CASSLYQYSYEQYF
TRBJ1-1	NA	NA	TRBV5-6	TGTGCCAGCAGCTTGGCCCGGGGGCTCGATGGCACTGAAGCTTTCTTT	CASSLARGLDGTEAFF
TRBJ2-7	few	NA	TRBV4-2	TGTGCCAGCAGCCAAGATCTCGGCACCCTCTACGAGCAGTACTTC	CASSQDLGTLYEQYF
TRBJ2-7	many	NA	TRBV6-2/TRBV6-3	TGTGCCAGCACCACACTCGGGGAGCAGTACTTC	CASTTLGEQYF
TRBJ2-3	NA	TRBD2	TRBV28	TGTGCCAGCAGTTGGGGACTAGCGGGAGACCCAGATACGCAGTATTTT	CASSWGLAGDPDTQYF
TRBJ2-7	NA	NA	TRBV19	TGTGCCAGTAGTAAGACACAGGGTCCCGCCTACGAGCAGTACTTC	CASSKTQGPAYEQYF
TRBJ2-3	many	NA	TRBV27	TGTGCCAGCAGTTTATCTGGTCCTTTTGGTACTAGCACAGATACGCAGTATTTT	CASSLSGPFGTSTDTQYF
TRBJ2-4	NA	TRBD2	TRBV4-1	TGCGCCAGCAGCCAAGATGTAGCGGGAGGGCAAAACATTCAGTACTTC	CASSQDVAGGQNIQYF
TRBJ1-5	many	TRBD1	TRBV19	TGTGCCAGTAGCGTACAGGGGGTAGGTAATCAGCCCCAGCATTTT	CASSVQGVGNQPQHF
TRBJ2-1	NA	TRBD1	TRBV29-1	TGCAGCGTGCGACAGGGGGCACAGGGGGCTAATTACAATGAGCAGTTCTTC	CSVRQGAQGANYNEQFF
TRBJ2-7	many	NA	TRBV6-5	TGTGCCAGCAGTTCCAGGGGGGAAGGGCAGTACTTC	CASSSRGEGQYF
TRBJ2-2	many	TRBD2	TRBV2	TGTGCCAGCAGTGCGGGTAGCGGGAGCCCCGGGGCCGGGGAGCTGTTTTTT	CASSAGSGSPGAGELFF
TRBJ1-4	many	TRBD1	TRBV7-2	TGTGCCAGCAGCTTGCGGGGACAGGGGCCGACTAATGAAAAACTGTTTTTT	CASSLRGQGPTNEKLFF
TRBJ2-7	few	TRBD2	TRBV7-9	TGTGCCAGCAGCCCTGACGTGGGGACTAGCGGTAGCTACGAGCAGTACTTC	CASSPDVGTSGSYEQYF
TRBJ2-1	few	TRBD1	TRBV6-5	TGTGCCAGCAGTTACTCCGCAGGGGGCCCAGATGAGCAGTTCTTC	CASSYSAGGPDEQFF
TRBJ2-5	few	TRBD1	TRBV7-7	TGTGCTAGCAGCTTAGGGGCAGGGGGCTACCAAGAGACCCAGTACTTC	CASSLGAGGYQETQYF
TRBJ2-1	NA	NA	TRBV27	TGTGCCAGCAGTTGGATGGCGGCGGGTGAGCAGTTCTTC	CASSWMAAGEQFF
TRBJ1-1	many	NA	TRBV29-1	TGCAGCGCGGACGGAGCTTTCTTT	CSADGAFF
TRBJ2-2	many	TRBD2	TRBV5-1	TGCGCCAGCAGCACCGGGACTAGCGGACGGAACACCGGGGAGCTGTTTTTT	CASSTGTSGRNTGELFF
TRBJ2-3	few	TRBD1	TRBV7-2	TGTGCCAGCCGACAGGGGAGTGCAGATACGCAGTATTTT	CASRQGSADTQYF
TRBJ1-4	NA	NA	TRBV30	TGTGCCTGGAGTGTGCCGGGGAGAAGCAATGAAAAACTGTTTTTT	CAWSVPGRSNEKLFF
TRBJ2-7	few	TRBD2	TRBV18	TGTGCCAGCTCGGAGGGACTAGAGCGAGAGCAGTACTTC	CASSEGLEREQYF
TRBJ1-2	many	TRBD1	TRBV6-6	TGTGCCACCCAACTGGACAGGGACTATGGCTACACCTTC	CATQLDRDYGYTF
TRBJ2-3	many	TRBD2	TRBV6-6	TGTGCCAGCAGCTCAGCGGGAGGGCCCCGCCACACAGATACGCAGTATTTT	CASSSAGGPRHTDTQYF
TRBJ2-7	many	TRBD1	TRBV7-6	TGTGCCAGCAGCCGGACAGGGGGCGAGCAGTACTTC	CASSRTGGEQYF
TRBJ1-1	NA	NA	TRBV27	TGTGCCAGCAGTTTGTTAGGGGGAGACACTGAAGCTTTCTTT	CASSLLGGDTEAFF